This T cell receptor (beta chain) appears in the sequencing data of a study of cytomegalovirus exposure and HLA in healthy donors. In the study overall: A subsequent analysis stated that the 110 or so validation repertoires were run on the same platform as the roughly 670 first-cohort repertoires.

The assay was immunoSEQ multiplex PCR, and TCRdb's table has in-frame clones only and misses some. This sample has almost 200,000 clones; roughly 77% occur once, and the top ten carry less than 1.5%. Broader study findings: In the approximately 120 validation repertoires, a later analysis found that first-cohort TCR clusters tended to co-occur. The authors enumerated 150 to 200 TCR beta chains as linked to cytomegalovirus. Generally TCR sequences proved uncommon, though certain public TCRs appeared in numerous donors.

Points on this clone: Antigen: not known.

V lost 5 bases and J lost 2, with 22 bases in between. This CDR3 contains 17 residues. Germline V lookup: CDR1 SGHVS, CDR2 FQNEAQ. The sample comprised PBMCs. This TCR was sampled from a woman in her 30s in good health and CMV-seronegative. V gene TRBV7-8 combines with J gene TRBJ2-7; tentative D call: TRBD2 (7 bases). CDR3 region: CASSTTETGGRAYEQYF. CDR3 DNA: TGTGCCAGCAGCACCACCGAGACGGGGGGCAGAGCCTACGAGCAGTACTTC. The variable domain in full, completed from reference TRBV7-8 and TRBJ2-7, reads GAGVSQSPRYKVAKRGQDVALRCDPISGHVSLFWYQQALGQGPEFLTYFQNEAQLDKSGLPSDRFFAERPEGSVSTLKIQRTQQEDSAVYLCASSTTETGGRAYEQYFGPGTRLTVT.